This T cell receptor beta chain emerged from a study of shared clonotypes between healthy human individuals. Here immunoSEQ multiplex PCR was the method, and the copy in TCRdb shows in-frame clones only, minus some. The sample contains fewer than 1.4 million clones, more than 75% of which appear only once. The CDR3 loop spans 13 amino acids. Germline lookup yields CDR1 MNHNS and CDR2 SASEGT. V lost 8 bases and J lost 6, with 14 bases in between. Input material: memory CD4+ T cells from PBMCs. The sample's subset: CD45RA-negative fraction. This sequence originates from a man aged 18 to 29 in good health. Some clones in this sample may be carry-over from other donors' samples. The J gene is TRBJ1-5, the V gene TRBV6-1, with D possibly matching TRBD1 (5 bases). CDR3: CASGQGPSQPQHF. The CDR3 DNA sequence: TGTGCCAGCGGGCAGGGTCCAAGTCAGCCCCAGCATTTT.